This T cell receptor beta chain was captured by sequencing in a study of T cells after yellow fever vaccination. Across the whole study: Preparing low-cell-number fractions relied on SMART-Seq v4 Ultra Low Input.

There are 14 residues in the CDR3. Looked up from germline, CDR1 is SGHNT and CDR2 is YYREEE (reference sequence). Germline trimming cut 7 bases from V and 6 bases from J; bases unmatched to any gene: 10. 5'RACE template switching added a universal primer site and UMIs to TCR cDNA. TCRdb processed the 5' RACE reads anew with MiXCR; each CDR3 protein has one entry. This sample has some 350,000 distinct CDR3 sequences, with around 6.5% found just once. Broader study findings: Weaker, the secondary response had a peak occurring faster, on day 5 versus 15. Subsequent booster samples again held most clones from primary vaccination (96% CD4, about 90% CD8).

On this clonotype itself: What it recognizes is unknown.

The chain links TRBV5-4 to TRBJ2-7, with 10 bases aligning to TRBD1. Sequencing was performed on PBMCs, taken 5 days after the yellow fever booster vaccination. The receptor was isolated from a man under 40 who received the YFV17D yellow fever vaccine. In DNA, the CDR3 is TGTGCCAGCGCGTCCGGGACAGGGGTAAGCGAGCAGTACTTC. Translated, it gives CASASGTGVSEQYF. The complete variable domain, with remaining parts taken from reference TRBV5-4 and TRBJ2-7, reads ETGVTQSPTHLIKTRGQQVTLRCSSQSGHNTVSWYQQALGQGPQFIFQYYREEENGRGNFPPRFSGLQFPNYSSELNVNALELDDSALYLCASASGTGVSEQYFGPGTRLTVT.